This T cell receptor (beta chain) was documented in a study of T cell repertoires in ileal Crohn's disease. In the study overall: Operated complications were stricturing disease (61%) and penetrating disease (roughly 39%). Postoperative therapy was given to about half: about 11 thiopurines, around 18 anti-TNF agents.

Study findings and constraints: Compared with CD4 T cells, sorted CD8 cells carried more expanded clones.

The table came from immunoSEQ multiplex PCR; TCRdb's copy has only in-frame clones and leaves some out. The table includes over a thousand clones, approximately 80% detected once. Germline V lookup: CDR1 SGHNT, CDR2 YENEEA. V gave up 0 bases and J gave up 1 base, with 7 bases separating them. This CDR3 has 15 amino acids. Turning to this clone: The antigen is undetermined.

The time point was: neoterminal ileum biopsy at postoperative endoscopy, about 6 months after surgery. The genes are TRBV11-3 and TRBJ2-1; D gene unclear. Sequenced: ileal tissue. The sequence came from an adult with Crohn's disease. The CDR3 spells CASSLDRQSYNEQFF. CDR3 DNA: TGTGCCAGCAGCTTAGATCGACAATCCTACAATGAGCAGTTCTTC.